The clone carrying this TCR beta chain has a single count. The entry originates in a study of blood T cell repertoires in COVID-19. Data came from immunoSEQ multiplex PCR; TCRdb stores just in-frame clones and leaves some out. The table shows 200,000 or so clones, with 75% to 90% occurring only once. V lost 6 bases to trimming and J lost 6 bases; unmatched junction nucleotides: 5. The CDR3 is made up of 13 amino acids. CDR1 and CDR2 (germline): WNHNN, SYGVQD (reference sequence). The sample comprised peripheral blood. The clonotype was recovered from a man in his 60s who had recovered from COVID-19. The chain links TRBV10-1 to TRBJ1-1; 9 bases are shared with TRBD1. The CDR3 sequence: CASSGTGGSEAFF. The CDR3 region has the DNA TGCGCCAGCAGCGGTACAGGGGGCTCTGAAGCTTTCTTT.